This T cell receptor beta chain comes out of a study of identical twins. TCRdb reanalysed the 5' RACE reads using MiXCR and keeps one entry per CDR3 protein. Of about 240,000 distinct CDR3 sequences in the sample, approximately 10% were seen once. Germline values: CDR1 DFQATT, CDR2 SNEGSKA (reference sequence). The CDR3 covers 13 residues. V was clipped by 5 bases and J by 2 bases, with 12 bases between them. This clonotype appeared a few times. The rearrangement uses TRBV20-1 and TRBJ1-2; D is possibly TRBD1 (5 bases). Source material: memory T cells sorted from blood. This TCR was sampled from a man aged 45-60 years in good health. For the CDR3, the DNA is TGCAGTGCTGGGGAGACAGTGAACTATGGCTACACCTTC. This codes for CSAGETVNYGYTF.